This T cell receptor beta chain is from a study of blood T cell repertoires in COVID-19. V lost 3 bases to trimming and J lost 10 bases, with 14 bases between them. The CDR3 has 13 amino acids. Data came from immunoSEQ multiplex PCR; TCRdb stores just in-frame clones and leaves some out. The repertoire holds roughly 100,000 clones, with about nine tenths as singletons. The source of this sequence is a woman in her 70s with acute or convalescent COVID-19. This rearrangement joins TRBV12-3 or TRBV12-4 to TRBJ2-3; D possibly corresponds to TRBD2 (5 bases). The sequencing sample was made of peripheral blood. CDR3 nucleotides: TGTGCCAGCAGTTTGGCGGGTTCTTATGCGCAGTATTTT. Translating gives CASSLAGSYAQYF.